This T cell receptor beta chain was captured by sequencing in a study of blood T cell repertoires in COVID-19. Study information: From T cells, B-cell-depleted T cells, or PBMCs came the material, which was cDNA or gDNA.

Here immunoSEQ multiplex PCR was the method, and the copy in TCRdb shows in-frame clones only, minus some. The profile covers under 250,000 clones, with roughly 85% appearing a single time and 9.1% taken by the ten largest. Living in 25 or so US areas, the participants were between roughly 18 and 89 years of age. Participants were placed into cohorts based on the clinical history they reported. The CDR3 sequence is 13 residues long. Trimming left V 3 bases short and J 5 bases short, with 13 bases between. Germline V gene lookup returns CDR1 DFQATT and CDR2 SNEGSKA (reference sequence). Input material: PBMCs or T cells enriched from blood (not recorded which). This TCR came from a woman aged 50 to 60 with acute COVID-19. The chain couples TRBV20-1 to TRBJ1-2, with D unresolved. This chain's CDR3 is CSASESPNYGYTF. The CDR3 DNA follows: TGCAGTGCTAGTGAGAGCCCAAATTATGGCTACACCTTC.